This T cell receptor (beta chain) was sequenced in a study of shared clonotypes between healthy human individuals. Findings of the study overall: About 5% of naive CD4 clonotypes were shared across a handful of donors.

This clone has only one observation. Its target is not known. In germline, CDR1 is ENHRY, CDR2 SYGVKD. Unmatched junction bases numbered 3, after V lost 5 bases and J lost 2 bases. This CDR3 has 13 residues. The method was immunoSEQ multiplex PCR; TCRdb's version includes in-frame clones alone and lacks a portion of them. The repertoire holds roughly 2 million clones, with 85% to 95% as singletons. The chain employs TRBV10-3 and TRBJ2-7; 7 bases match TRBD1. This receptor was identified in a man aged 18-30 years in good health. The specimen was naive CD4+ T cells sorted from blood. Subset defined: CD45RA+ positively selected. CDR3 bases: TGTGCCATCAGTAGACAGGGAACCTACGAGCAGTACTTC. Protein: CAISRQGTYEQYF.